This T cell receptor beta chain was retrieved from a study of control samples from healthy donors and cancer patients. The data were produced by immunoSEQ multiplex PCR, yet TCRdb's version contains in-frame clones alone and is incomplete. The repertoire holds 120,000 or so clones, under 95% seen once, with roughly 8.6% in the top ten. Trimming took off 4 bases at V and 0 bases at J, with 9 bases between the two ends. The CDR3 has 14 amino acids. Looked up from germline, CDR1 is MNHEY and CDR2 is SVGAGI. The specimen was blood. The chain employs TRBV6-5 and TRBJ1-1; D not certain. The sequence came from a man between 18 and 35 years old in good health. CDR3: CASSLATLNTEAFF. The CDR3 DNA reads as TGTGCCAGCAGTTTGGCTACCTTGAACACTGAAGCTTTCTTT.